This T cell receptor beta chain is from a study of shared clonotypes between healthy human individuals. The protocol was immunoSEQ multiplex PCR, while the TCRdb copy is restricted to in-frame clones and leaves out a portion. The data show around 2.5 million clones, roughly 93% seen once. General observations from the study: Compared with clonotypes that all four donors shared, non-shared clonotypes had lower generation probabilities.

Regarding this clone: Antigen specificity is unknown.

The clonotype was recovered from a man aged 18 to 30 in good health. Some clones in this sample may be carry-over from other donors' samples. The sample taken for sequencing was naive CD4+ T cells from PBMCs. The subset denotes: CD45RA+ positively selected.

CDR3 amino acids: CASSQSATNEKLFF. CDR3 DNA sequence: TGTGCCAGCAGCCAGAGTGCAACTAATGAAAAACTGTTTTTT. The chain combines TRBV6-1 with TRBJ1-4; D ambiguous. Trimming left V 6 bases short and J 0 bases short, with 8 bases between. The CDR3 is made up of 14 amino acids. In germline, CDR1 is MNHNS, CDR2 SASEGT.